This T cell receptor (beta chain) was identified in a study of T cells expressing NK-cell markers. The overall study: Sorted CD3+CD56-NKG2C+, CD3+CD56+NKG2C- and CD3+CD56+NKG2C+ T cells were the source of the TCR beta repertoires. Study observations and caveats: A range of about 1.0-8% of CD8+ T cells consisted of dominant NKG2C+ clonotypes in 5 or 6 donors. In a few donors, these clonotypes also led the CD3+CD56-NKG2C+ fraction.

Germline V lookup: CDR1 LGHDT, CDR2 YNNKEL (reference sequence). CDR3 length: 16 amino acids. Concerning this clonotype: Its target is not known.

Generation of TCR beta cDNA was performed by 5'RACE template switching incorporating UMIs. One entry per CDR3 protein, without DNA, is what TCRdb gives after re-calling the 5' RACE reads. The sample table sets out roughly 420,000 distinct CDR3 sequences. This receptor was taken from a woman aged 18 to 75 in good health. Input material: blood T cells: a sorted CD56 or NKG2C T cell subset, CD4+ or CD8+ T cells, or bulk PBMC T cells (not recorded which). The chain employs TRBV3-1 and TRBJ1-2; TCRdb's assignment of TRBD1 cannot be checked, as there is no DNA. This CDR3 reads CASSREGLGAGYGYTF.